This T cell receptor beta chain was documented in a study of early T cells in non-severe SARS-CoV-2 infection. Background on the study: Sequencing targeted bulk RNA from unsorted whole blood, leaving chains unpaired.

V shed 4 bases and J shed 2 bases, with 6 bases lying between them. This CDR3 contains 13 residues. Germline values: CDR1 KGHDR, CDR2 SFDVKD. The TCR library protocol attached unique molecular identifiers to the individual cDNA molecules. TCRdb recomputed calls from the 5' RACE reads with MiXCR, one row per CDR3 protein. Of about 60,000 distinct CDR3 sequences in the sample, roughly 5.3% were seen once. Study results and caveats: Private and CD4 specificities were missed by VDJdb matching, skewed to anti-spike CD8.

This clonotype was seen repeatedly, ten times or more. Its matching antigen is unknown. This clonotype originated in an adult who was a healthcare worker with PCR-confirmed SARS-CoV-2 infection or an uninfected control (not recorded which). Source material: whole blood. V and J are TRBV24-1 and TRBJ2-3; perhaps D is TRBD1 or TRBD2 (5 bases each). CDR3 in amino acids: CATSDGTTDTQYF. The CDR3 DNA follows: TGTGCCACCAGTGACGGGACCACAGATACGCAGTATTTT.